The present T cell receptor beta chain was sequenced within a study of blood T cell repertoires in COVID-19 (dated by TCRdb to the early 2020s). Notes on the research overall: Samples covering the acute and convalescent phases of COVID-19 were provided by collaborators in the United States, Italy and Spain. The material from the prospective study consisted of cDNA or gDNA derived from T cells, B-cell-depleted T cells, or PBMCs. Deeply sampled blood TCRbeta repertoires from subjects exposed to, actively infected with, or recovered from COVID-19 were included in the dataset. The repertoires were made available in a free public database intended to serve as a resource for research on the immune response to SARS-CoV-2. The samples were drawn from two sources: the first 160 participants of the ongoing ImmuneRACE study, and some 1,300 subjects contributed by 6 global collaborators. A de-identified subject ID, COVID-19 status, age in years and sex were almost always included in the sample metadata. Where HLA class I and class II types were available, the types were taken from metadata supplied by the sample provider, not from assay-based typing.

The germline V gene (reference sequence) supplies CDR1 LNHDA and CDR2 SQIVND. Its CDR3 holds 14 amino acids, cysteine through phenylalanine. The CDR3 DNA has 42 bases and is translated from base 1. Trimming removed 6 bases from V and 5 bases from J, leaving 11 bases between the germline ends. The immunoSEQ Assay, a bias-controlled multiplex PCR, was used to amplify TCRbeta CDR3 regions from genomic DNA. Processing in the source paper ran as follows. The number of nucleated cells in each sample was estimated from the amplification of reference gene primers within the assay. Sequence reads were collapsed and filtered to measure the absolute abundance of every unique TCRbeta CDR3 rearrangement. For each sample, productive Simpson clonality was calculated as the square root of Simpson's diversity index over productive rearrangements. In TCRdb, the immuneACCESS table is reduced to in-frame sequences with V and J assigned. These tables do not hold every clone; where another copy was compared, an unresolved V gene accounts for under half, and the others remain unexplained. That table gives V, J and clone size, and the DNA gave D and trimming. The sample profile shows 70,000 to 90,000 clones; about 85% of them were found once. Jointly, the top ten make up under 4.5% of the sample.

Collaborating institutions collected whole blood in K2EDTA tubes following their own protocols. For TCRbeta analysis, collaborators shipped samples as frozen whole blood, isolated PBMCs, or DNA extracted from either of those sample types. What the authors observed across the whole study: The amount of clinical and demographic metadata varied by source and participant and was provided uncurated.

With respect to this clone: The specificity of this receptor is unknown. No much larger clone is present one base from it, and per-base qualities are unavailable.

Sequencing was carried out using peripheral blood. The chain joins TRBV19 to TRBJ1-6; D gene: possibly TRBD1, on 6 matching bases. The TCR was taken from a man aged 55-75 years with acute or convalescent COVID-19. Read as DNA, the sequence is TGTGCCAGTAGAAACAGGGCGGATAATTCACCCCTCCACTTT. This yields the protein CASRNRADNSPLHF.